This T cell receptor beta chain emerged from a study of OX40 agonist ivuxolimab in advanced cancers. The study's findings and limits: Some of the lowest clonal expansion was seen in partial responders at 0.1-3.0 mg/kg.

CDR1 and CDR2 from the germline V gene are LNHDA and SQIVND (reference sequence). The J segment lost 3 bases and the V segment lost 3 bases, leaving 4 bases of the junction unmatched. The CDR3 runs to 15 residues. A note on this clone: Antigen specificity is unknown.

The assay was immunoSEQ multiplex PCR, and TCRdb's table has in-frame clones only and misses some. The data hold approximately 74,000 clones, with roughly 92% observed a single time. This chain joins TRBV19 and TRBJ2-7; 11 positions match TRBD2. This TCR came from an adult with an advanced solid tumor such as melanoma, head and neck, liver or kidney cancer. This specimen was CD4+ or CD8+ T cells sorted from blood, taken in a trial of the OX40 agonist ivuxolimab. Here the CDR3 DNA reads TGTGCCAGTAGTATCGGACTAGCGGGTTACTACGAGCAGTACTTC. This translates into CASSIGLAGYYEQYF.